This T cell receptor (beta chain) was sequenced in a study of CD8 T cells in Susac syndrome. RNA in amounts of roughly 0.5 to 1 ug was reverse transcribed with random hexamers. Coverage of TCR beta CDR3 amplification by immunoSEQ multiplex PCR extended to 54 Vbeta and 13 Jbeta. From the immunoSEQ multiplex PCR reads, TCRdb called clonotypes with MiXCR, one entry per CDR3 protein. The sample has 200,000 to 250,000 distinct CDR3 sequences; about 94% are singletons. The sequence came from a human donor with multiple sclerosis. Sequenced material: CD8+ T cells from PBMCs.

The CDR3 bases are TGTGCCAGCAGCATTCAGGGGTCGGGAGGAGATACGCAGTATTTT. Residues: CASSIQGSGGDTQYF. The chain is built from TRBV9 and TRBJ2-3; D possibly corresponds to TRBD2 (7 bases). The length of the CDR3 is 15 residues. V lost 4 bases to trimming and J lost 5 bases, with 17 bases between them. Germline CDR1 is SGDLS and CDR2 is YYNGEE.